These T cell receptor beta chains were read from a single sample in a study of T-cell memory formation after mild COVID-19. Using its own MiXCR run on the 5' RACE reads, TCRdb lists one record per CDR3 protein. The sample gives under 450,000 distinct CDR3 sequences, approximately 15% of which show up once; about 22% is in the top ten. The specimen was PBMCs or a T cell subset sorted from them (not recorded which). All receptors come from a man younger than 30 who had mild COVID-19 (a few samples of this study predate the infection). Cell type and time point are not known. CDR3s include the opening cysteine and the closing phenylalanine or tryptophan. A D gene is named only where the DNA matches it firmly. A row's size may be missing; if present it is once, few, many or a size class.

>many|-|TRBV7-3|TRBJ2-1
TGTGCCAGCAGCCTCACTCGGGGAAATGAGCAGTTCTTC
CASSLTRGNEQFF
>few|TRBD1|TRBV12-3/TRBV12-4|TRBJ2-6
TGTGCCAGCAGGCTCCGGGACAGCATCTCTGGGGCCAACGTCCTGACTTTC
CASRLRDSISGANVLTF
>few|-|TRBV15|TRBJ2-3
TGTGCCACCAGCAGAGGGGCGTCGGCTATCACAGATACGCAGTATTTT
CATSRGASAITDTQYF
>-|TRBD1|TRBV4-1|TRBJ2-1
TGCGCCAGCAGCCGCCGTCCGGGACAGTCAAACAATGAGCAGTTCTTC
CASSRRPGQSNNEQFF
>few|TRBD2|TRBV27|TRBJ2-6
TGTGCCAGCAGCCCCCTGACTAGCGGGGCGTCTGGGGCCAACGTCCTGACTTTC
CASSPLTSGASGANVLTF
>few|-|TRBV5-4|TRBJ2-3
TGTGCCAGCAGCTTGGCCGAGTCTGCTAGCACAGATACGCAGTATTTT
CASSLAESASTDTQYF
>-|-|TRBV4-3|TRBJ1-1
TGCGCCAGCAGTTTCGACTCCGATGGGGCTGAAGCTTTCTTT
CASSFDSDGAEAFF
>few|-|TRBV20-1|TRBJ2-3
TGCAGTGCTAGAGCGGGGAACTGGGAAACAGATACGCAGTATTTT
CSARAGNWETDTQYF
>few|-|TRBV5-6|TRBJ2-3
TGTGCCAGCAGCTCCGGGACGGATTTCACAGATACGCAGTATTTT
CASSSGTDFTDTQYF
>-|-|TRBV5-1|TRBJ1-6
TGCGCCAGCACCAAGGACGGATTAAATTCACCCCTCCACTTT
CASTKDGLNSPLHF
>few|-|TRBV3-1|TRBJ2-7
TGTGCCAGCAGCCCTTATACCGGGACGGTCTCCTACGAGCAGTACTTC
CASSPYTGTVSYEQYF
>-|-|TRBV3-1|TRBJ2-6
TGTGCCAGCAGCTTCACAGTGGCTGGGGCCAACGTCCTGACTTTC
CASSFTVAGANVLTF
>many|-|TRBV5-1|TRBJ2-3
TGCGCCAGCAGCTCTGCGCCGACAGATTATAGCACAGATACGCAGTATTTT
CASSSAPTDYSTDTQYF
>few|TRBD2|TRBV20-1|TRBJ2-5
TGCAGTGCTAGAGCTGGGACTAACCAAGAGACCCAGTACTTC
CSARAGTNQETQYF
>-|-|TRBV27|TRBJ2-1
TGTGCCAGCGGGGCCCGGTACAATGAGCAGTTCTTC
CASGARYNEQFF
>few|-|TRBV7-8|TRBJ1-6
TGTGCCAGCAGCCTGGGGATAAGGGTTTCACCCCTCCACTTT
CASSLGIRVSPLHF
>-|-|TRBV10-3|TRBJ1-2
TGTGCCATCAACCAACTCGTGGGTCGGGGCTACACCTTC
CAINQLVGRGYTF
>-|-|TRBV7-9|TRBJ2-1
TGTGCCAGCAGCGCCCAAGGAAGCTCCTACAATGAGCAGTTCTTC
CASSAQGSSYNEQFF
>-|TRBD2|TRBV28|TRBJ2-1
TGTGCCAGCAGGGGAATGGGCGGGAGGGGGTACAATGAGCAGTTCTTC
CASRGMGGRGYNEQFF
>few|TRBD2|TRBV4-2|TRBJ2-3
TGTGCCAGCAGCCCGCTTCAAACTAGCGGGGGGGTTACCACAGATACGCAGTATTTT
CASSPLQTSGGVTTDTQYF
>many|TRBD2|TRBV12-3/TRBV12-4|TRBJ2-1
TGTGCCAGCACCCAGACTAGCGGACCCTACAATGAGCAGTTCTTC
CASTQTSGPYNEQFF
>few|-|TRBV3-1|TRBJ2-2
TGTGCCAGCAGCCAAGATATATGGGGGCCCGGGGAGCTGTTTTTT
CASSQDIWGPGELFF
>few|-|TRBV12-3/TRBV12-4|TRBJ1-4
TGTGCCAGCAGTACTTCAACTAATGAAAAACTGTTTTTT
CASSTSTNEKLFF
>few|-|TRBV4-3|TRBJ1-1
TGCGCCAGCAGCCAAGATCTAAGCTTTGGGGCTTTCTTT
CASSQDLSFGAFF
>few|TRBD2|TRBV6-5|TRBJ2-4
TGTGCCAGCAGCAGCCCACGGGGGGGAGGAAACATTCAGTACTTC
CASSSPRGGGNIQYF
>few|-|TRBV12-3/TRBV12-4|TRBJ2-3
TGTGCCAGCAGTTCCCGATTTCGGGATACGCAGTATTTT
CASSSRFRDTQYF
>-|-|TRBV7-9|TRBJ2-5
TGTGCCGGGCTTATCGGGGGACAAGAGACCCAGTACTTC
CAGLIGGQETQYF
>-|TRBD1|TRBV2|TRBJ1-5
TGTGCCAGCAGGGTGACAGGGAATCAGCCACAGCATTTT
CASRVTGNQPQHF
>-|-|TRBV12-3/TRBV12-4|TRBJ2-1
TGTGCCAGCAGTGGGACAACGATCTACAATGAGCAGTTCTTC
CASSGTTIYNEQFF
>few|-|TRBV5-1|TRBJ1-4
TGCGCCAGCAGGTCCGGACACGGGATCGGTGAAAAACTGTTTTTT
CASRSGHGIGEKLFF
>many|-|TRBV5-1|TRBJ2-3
TGCGCCAGCAGCTTGGCCGAGCAAGATACGCAGTATTTT
CASSLAEQDTQYF
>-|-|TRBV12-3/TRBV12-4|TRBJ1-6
TGTGCCAGCAGCCTAGGGGGGCCAGCCCTCCACTTT
CASSLGGPALHF
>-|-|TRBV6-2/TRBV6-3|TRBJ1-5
TGTGCCAGCAGTTACTTTCAGGGCGGTCAGCCCCAGCATTTT
CASSYFQGGQPQHF
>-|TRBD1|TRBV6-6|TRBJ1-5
TGTGCCAGCAGCCGACAGGGCTCCGGGCCCCAGCATTTT
CASSRQGSGPQHF